These 10 T cell receptor beta chains came from one sample sequenced in a study of blood T cell repertoires in COVID-19. The assay was immunoSEQ multiplex PCR, and TCRdb's table has in-frame clones only and misses some. The sample consists of a few hundred thousand clones, roughly 89% of them appearing once. The sample was peripheral blood. These TCRs come from a woman aged 40 to 50 who had recovered from COVID-19.

The J gene is TRBJ2-5, the V gene TRBV6-2 or TRBV6-3, with TRBD2 identical over 7 bases. This CDR3 has 14 residues. Germline V lookup: CDR1 MNHEY, CDR2 SVGEGT. J gave up 5 bases and V 4 bases, and 7 bases lay outside the gene matches. This chain's CDR3 is CASSWLVGGETQYF. In DNA, the CDR3 is TGTGCCAGCAGTTGGTTAGTGGGGGGGGAGACCCAGTACTTC.

V usage is TRBV3-1 (or the pseudogene TRBV3-2) and J usage is TRBJ1-5; D possibly corresponds to TRBD1 (6 bases). The CDR3 runs 15 residues. V was shortened by 2 bases and J by 2 bases, with 10 bases between the two germline ends. Germline CDR1 and CDR2: LGHDT and YNNKEL (reference sequence). CDR3 in DNA: TGTGCCAGCAGCCAAACACAGGGTGGCAATCAGCCCCAGCATTTT. Its protein is CASSQTQGGNQPQHF.

CDR3 region: CASSKDGGGPYEQYF. The CDR3 coding sequence is TGTGCCAGCAGCAAAGATGGCGGGGGCCCCTACGAGCAGTACTTC. The chain joins TRBV11-2 to TRBJ2-7; perhaps TRBD2 as D (7 bases). This CDR3 is built from 15 residues. V was clipped by 5 bases and J by 2 bases, with 16 bases between them. The germline V gene encodes CDR1 SGHAT and CDR2 FQNNGV.

The rearrangement joins TRBV25-1 to TRBJ1-1; D call uncertain. The CDR3 runs 15 residues. The V end was cut by 5 bases, the J end by 1 base, with 14 bases between. The V gene's germline CDR1 is MGHDK and CDR2 SYGVNS. CDR3 sequence: CASSSPGTANTEAFF. As DNA, the CDR3 is TGTGCCAGCAGTTCCCCCGGCACAGCGAACACTGAAGCTTTCTTT.

This rearrangement joins TRBV7-9 to TRBJ1-6; D gene unclear. CDR1 and CDR2 (germline): SEHNR, FQNEAQ (reference sequence). The CDR3 spans 13 residues. The V gene lost 7 bases and the J gene lost 10 bases, with 14 bases spanning the gap. DNA of the CDR3: TGTGCCAGCAAAAAGACTGTCGAATCACCCCTCCACTTT. It is translated as CASKKTVESPLHF.

In its sample, this clone was seen many times. The J gene is TRBJ2-7, the V gene TRBV5-5, with TRBD1 identical over 9 bases. With 4 bases clipped from V and 5 bases from J, the junction kept 7 bases outside the gene matches. CDR3 length: 14 residues. Per the germline V gene, CDR1 is SGHKS and CDR2 is YYEKEE (reference sequence). The CDR3 loop is CASSTGQGIDEQYF. The DNA for the CDR3 is TGTGCCAGCAGCACGGGACAGGGTATTGACGAGCAGTACTTC.

This clone has a handful of counts. The genes are TRBV10-3 and TRBJ2-1; the D is unclear. Germline V lookup: CDR1 ENHRY, CDR2 SYGVKD. The CDR3 sequence is 16 residues long. V gave up 4 bases and J gave up 0 bases, with 13 bases separating them. The CDR3 DNA reads as TGTGCCATCAGTGGTACCTCGCGAAGCTCCTACAATGAGCAGTTCTTC. Amino acids: CAISGTSRSSYNEQFF.

V and J are TRBV4-1 and TRBJ2-7; D perhaps matches TRBD2 (5 bases). The CDR3 consists of 14 residues. Trimming cost V 3 bases and J 0 bases, with 9 bases left between them. The V gene's germline CDR1 is MGHRA and CDR2 YSYEKL. DNA of the CDR3: TGCGCCAGCAGCCACCCGGGGTACTCCTACGAGCAGTACTTC. Translating it yields CASSHPGYSYEQYF.

This sequence joins TRBV7-9 and TRBJ1-1, with D perhaps matching TRBD1 (5 bases). There are 13 residues in the CDR3. Germline CDR1 SEHNR, CDR2 FQNEAQ (reference sequence). V dropped 7 bases and J dropped 2 bases, with 11 bases sitting between them. Here the CDR3 reads CASTPRGNTEAFF. In nucleotides, the CDR3 is TGTGCCAGCACCCCTAGGGGTAACACTGAAGCTTTCTTT. Variable domain in full (rest from reference TRBV7-9 and TRBJ1-1): DTGVSQNPRHKITKRGQNVTFRCDPISEHNRLYWYRQTLGQGPEFLTYFQNEAQLEKSRLLSDRFSAERPKGSFSTLEIQRTEQGDSAMYLCASTPRGNTEAFFGQGTRLTVV.

The chain uses TRBV9 and TRBJ1-2; D remains unclear. CDR3 size: 16 residues. Germline assignment: CDR1 SGDLS and CDR2 YYNGEE. The V end was cut by 0 bases, the J end by 1 base, with 13 bases between. The CDR3 nucleotides read TGTGCCAGCAGCGTAGAAGCCAAGATTTTTAACTATGGCTACACCTTC. It translates to CASSVEAKIFNYGYTF.